The rows below give T cell receptor beta chains drawn from one sample of a study of blood T cell repertoires in COVID-19. Sequencing used immunoSEQ multiplex PCR; TCRdb keeps in-frame clones, though not all of them. Of 150,000 to 180,000 clones detected, around 79% appear once; the ten largest clones hold roughly 1.7%. The sample was peripheral blood. The receptors originated from a man at least 80 years old with acute or convalescent COVID-19. CDR3s include the opening cysteine and the closing phenylalanine or tryptophan. The D gene is left open where the match is weak. Clone sizes are given selectively: once, few, many, or a class where the clone is expanded.

abundance | d_gene | j_gene | len | v_gene | CDR3nt | CDR3aa
- | - | TRBJ2-2 | 11 | TRBV2 | TGTGCCAGCAGTGAGTACGGGGAGCTGTTTTTT | CASSEYGELFF
- | TRBD1 | TRBJ2-7 | 14 | TRBV12-5 | TGTGCTAGTGGACCGGACAGGGGTGTCTACGAGCAGTACTTC | CASGPDRGVYEQYF
- | TRBD2 | TRBJ2-5 | 16 | TRBV4-3 | TGCGCCAGCAGCCAAGCGGGACTAGCGGACCAAGAGACCCAGTACTTC | CASSQAGLADQETQYF
- | TRBD1 | TRBJ1-2 | 15 | TRBV19 | TGTGCCAGTATCTCGGACAGGGGAGTTACTTATGGCTACACCTTC | CASISDRGVTYGYTF
- | - | TRBJ2-5 | 14 | TRBV18 | TGTGCCAGCTCACCTCAGGGGTCTGAAGAGACCCAGTACTTC | CASSPQGSEETQYF
many | - | TRBJ1-1 | 13 | TRBV3-1/TRBV3-2 | TGTGCCAGCAGCCAAAACATGAACACTGAAGCTTTCTTT | CASSQNMNTEAFF
- | TRBD1 | TRBJ1-6 | 14 | TRBV6-5 | TGTGCCAGCAGTTACAGGGGACAGAATTCACCCCTCCACTTT | CASSYRGQNSPLHF
- | - | TRBJ2-6 | 17 | TRBV3-1/TRBV3-2 | TGTGCCAGCAGCCAAGATAGAATTTCCTCTGGGGCCAACGTCCTGACTTTC | CASSQDRISSGANVLTF
once | - | TRBJ2-7 | 19 | TRBV21-1 | TGTGCCAGCAGCAAACGGGTTAGACAACAGGGGATAGAGATCTACGAGCAGTACTTC | CASSKRVRQQGIEIYEQYF
many | - | TRBJ1-2 | 16 | TRBV21-1 | TGTGCCAGCAGCAACGGGGGGAGGACCGAACTCTATGGCTACACCTTC | CASSNGGRTELYGYTF
- | - | TRBJ2-5 | 14 | TRBV9 | TGTGCCAGCAGCGAACGGACTGGTGGAGAGACCCAGTACTTC | CASSERTGGETQYF
- | - | TRBJ1-6 | 16 | TRBV9 | TGTGCCAGCAGCGTACCCACCGGGGGAGGGGATTCACCCCTCCACTTT | CASSVPTGGGDSPLHF
few | TRBD1 | TRBJ1-1 | 15 | TRBV27 | TGTGCCAGCAGTACTTCCGGGACAGTGTTACGCGAAGCTTTCTTT | CASSTSGTVLREAFF
- | TRBD1 | TRBJ2-2 | 15 | TRBV27 | TGTGCCAGCAGTTCCCGGACAGGTCCCCCCGGGGAGCTGTTTTTT | CASSSRTGPPGELFF
few | TRBD1 | TRBJ2-1 | 15 | TRBV6-4 | TGTGCCAGCAGTGTAACGGGACAGGGAGGCAATGAGCAGTTCTTC | CASSVTGQGGNEQFF
- | - | TRBJ2-3 | 16 | TRBV5-1 | TGCGCCAGCAGCCCAGACAGGTCCTCTAGCACAGATACGCAGTATTTT | CASSPDRSSSTDTQYF
- | - | TRBJ2-5 | 14 | TRBV20-1 | TGCAGTGCTAGTGGAGGGGGGGGCAGGGAGACCCAGTACTTC | CSASGGGGRETQYF
- | TRBD1 | TRBJ1-2 | 14 | TRBV7-9 | TGTGCCAGCAGCCGTGGACAGGGGTGGAATGGCTACACCTTC | CASSRGQGWNGYTF
- | - | TRBJ1-4 | 17 | TRBV10-2 | TGCGCCAGCAGTGTATCAGGGGCAGCTGCAACTAATGAAAAACTGTTTTTT | CASSVSGAAATNEKLFF
- | - | TRBJ1-1 | 13 | TRBV7-9 | TGTGCCAGCAGCTCCCAAGCGGCAGCTGAAGCTTTCTTT | CASSSQAAAEAFF
- | TRBD1 | TRBJ1-2 | 14 | TRBV5-4 | TGTGCCTCCGGGCGGGACAGGGAGGGCTATGGCTACACCTTC | CASGRDREGYGYTF
- | - | TRBJ1-4 | 14 | TRBV5-1 | TGCGCCAGCAGCCAACTAGCGGCTAATGAAAAACTGTTTTTT | CASSQLAANEKLFF
few | TRBD1 | TRBJ1-2 | 12 | TRBV29-1 | TGCAGCGCCCAACTGACAGGGGATGGCTACACCTTC | CSAQLTGDGYTF
once | TRBD2 | TRBJ2-2 | 15 | TRBV11-1 | TGTGCCAGCAGCTTTGGACTAGAAGTCACCGGGGAGCTGTTTTTT | CASSFGLEVTGELFF
- | TRBD1 | TRBJ1-4 | 16 | TRBV6-5 | TGTGCCAGCAGTTACTCGGTCGGACAGGGTTATGAAAAACTGTTTTTT | CASSYSVGQGYEKLFF
once | - | TRBJ2-1 | 14 | TRBV28 | TGTGCCAGCAGTTTATTTGGCGGGGACAATGAGCAGTTCTTC | CASSLFGGDNEQFF
- | TRBD2 | TRBJ2-7 | 12 | TRBV6-5 | TGTGCCAGCGGACTAGCGCGTTACGAGCAGTACTTC | CASGLARYEQYF
- | TRBD1 | TRBJ1-6 | 15 | TRBV10-2 | TGCGCCAGCAGTGAAGGGGGCAGCCGACGATCACCCCTCCACTTT | CASSEGGSRRSPLHF
- | TRBD1 | TRBJ1-3 | 14 | TRBV6-5 | TGTGCCAGCAGTTACTCGGCAGGGGGAGACACCATATATTTT | CASSYSAGGDTIYF
- | TRBD2 | TRBJ2-7 | 18 | TRBV4-3 | TGCGCCAGCAGCCAATGGTTTAGCGGGGGCCTAAGCTCCTACGAGCAGTACTTC | CASSQWFSGGLSSYEQYF
few | TRBD1 | TRBJ1-2 | 15 | TRBV7-2 | TGTGCCAGCAGACCCCCGACAGGGGCCCACTATGGCTACACCTTC | CASRPPTGAHYGYTF
- | - | TRBJ1-2 | 16 | TRBV6-5 | TGTGCCAGCAGTTACTACCGAAACACAGGGAACTATGGCTACACCTTC | CASSYYRNTGNYGYTF
- | - | TRBJ1-4 | 15 | TRBV4-2 | TGTGCCAGCAGCTTGGGTGGGCAGAAGAATGAAAAACTGTTTTTT | CASSLGGQKNEKLFF
- | - | TRBJ2-5 | 15 | TRBV5-1 | TGCGCCAGCAGCTCCCCCGAGGTCCGAGCGGGGACCCAGTACTTC | CASSSPEVRAGTQYF
once | TRBD1 | TRBJ2-1 | 15 | TRBV6-5 | TGTGCCAGCAGTCGCCCCCGGGACAGTTACAATGAGCAGTTCTTC | CASSRPRDSYNEQFF
- | - | TRBJ1-2 | 15 | TRBV5-7 | TGTGCCAGCAGCTTCCCCGGGGGGCGAAACTATGGCTACACCTTC | CASSFPGGRNYGYTF
- | - | TRBJ1-1 | 14 | TRBV5-1 | TGCGCCAGCACTAAGTTCACTGAGAACACTGAAGCTTTCTTT | CASTKFTENTEAFF
- | TRBD2 | TRBJ2-5 | 15 | TRBV3-1/TRBV3-2 | TGTGCCAGCAGCCAGTTGAGCGGGGGGCAAGAGACCCAGTACTTC | CASSQLSGGQETQYF
- | TRBD2 | TRBJ2-5 | 13 | TRBV12-3/TRBV12-4 | TGTGCCAGCAGTATAGCGGGGGGGGAGACCCAGTACTTC | CASSIAGGETQYF
- | - | TRBJ2-3 | 16 | TRBV7-8 | TGTGCCAGCAGCAGGTTGGGGGGGGGCACAGGGGATACGCAGTATTTT | CASSRLGGGTGDTQYF
- | - | TRBJ2-2 | 14 | TRBV5-1 | TGCGCCAGCAGCTCCGACAGGAACACCGGGGAGCTGTTTTTT | CASSSDRNTGELFF
- | TRBD1 | TRBJ1-1 | 16 | TRBV19 | TGTGCCAGTAGTCCAGGGGACAGGGTGATGAACACTGAAGCTTTCTTT | CASSPGDRVMNTEAFF
- | TRBD1 | TRBJ2-7 | 13 | TRBV6-1 | TGTGCCAGCGTCCGGGACAGCGCCCACGAGCAGTACTTC | CASVRDSAHEQYF
few | - | TRBJ1-6 | 13 | TRBV7-9 | TGTGCCAGCACGGCGGATGATAATTCACCCCTCCACTTT | CASTADDNSPLHF
- | - | TRBJ1-1 | 15 | TRBV10-3 | TGTGCCATCAGTGAGTCGGGGACAATGAACACTGAAGCTTTCTTT | CAISESGTMNTEAFF